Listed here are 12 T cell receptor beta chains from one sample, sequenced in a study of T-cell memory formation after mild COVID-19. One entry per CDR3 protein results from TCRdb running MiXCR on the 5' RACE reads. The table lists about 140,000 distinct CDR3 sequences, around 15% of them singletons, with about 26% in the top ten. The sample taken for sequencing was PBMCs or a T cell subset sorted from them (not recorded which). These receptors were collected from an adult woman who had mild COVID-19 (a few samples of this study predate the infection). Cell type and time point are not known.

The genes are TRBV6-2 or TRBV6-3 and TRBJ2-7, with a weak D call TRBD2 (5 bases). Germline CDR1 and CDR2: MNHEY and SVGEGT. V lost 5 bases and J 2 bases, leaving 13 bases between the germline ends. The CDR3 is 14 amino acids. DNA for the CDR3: TGTGCCAGCAGTACGAGCGGTACACCCTACGAGCAGTACTTC. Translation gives CASSTSGTPYEQYF.

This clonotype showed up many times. The DNA of the CDR3 is TGTGCCAGCAGCATAATAGCGGGAGGGCCGGTGAATGAGCAGTTCTTC. It is translated as CASSIIAGGPVNEQFF. This chain joins TRBV7-9 and TRBJ2-1; 11 positions match TRBD2. The CDR3 totals 16 residues. Trimming cost V 5 bases and J 7 bases; bases outside gene matches: 10. Looked up from germline, CDR1 is SEHNR and CDR2 is FQNEAQ (reference sequence).

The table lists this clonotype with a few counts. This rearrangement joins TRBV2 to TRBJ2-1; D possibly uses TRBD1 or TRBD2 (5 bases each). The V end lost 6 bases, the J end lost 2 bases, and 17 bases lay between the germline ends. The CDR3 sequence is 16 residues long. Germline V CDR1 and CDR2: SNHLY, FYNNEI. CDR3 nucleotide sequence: TGTGCCAGCAGACTCCCCGGGACGGGGACCTACAATGAGCAGTTCTTC. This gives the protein CASRLPGTGTYNEQFF.

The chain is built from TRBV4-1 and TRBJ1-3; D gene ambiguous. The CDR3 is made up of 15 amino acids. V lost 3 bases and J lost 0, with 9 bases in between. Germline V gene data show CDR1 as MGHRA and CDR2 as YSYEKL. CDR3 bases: TGCGCCAGCAGCCACCTTCCGAGCTCTGGAAACACCATATATTTT. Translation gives CASSHLPSSGNTIYF.

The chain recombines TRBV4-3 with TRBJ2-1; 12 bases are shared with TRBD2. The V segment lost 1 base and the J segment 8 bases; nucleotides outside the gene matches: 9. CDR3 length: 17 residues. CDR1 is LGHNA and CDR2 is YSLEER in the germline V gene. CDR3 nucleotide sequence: TGCGCCAGCAGCCAAGTGGGGCTAGCGGGAGGGTTGGATGAGCAGTTCTTC. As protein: CASSQVGLAGGLDEQFF.

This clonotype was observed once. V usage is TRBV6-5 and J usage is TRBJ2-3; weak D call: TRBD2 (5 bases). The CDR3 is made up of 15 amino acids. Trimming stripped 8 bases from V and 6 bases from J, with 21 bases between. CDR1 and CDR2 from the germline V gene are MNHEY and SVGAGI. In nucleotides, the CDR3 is TGTGCCAGCCCGAAGCACGGACTGAGGCTGGATACGCAGTATTTT. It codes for CASPKHGLRLDTQYF.

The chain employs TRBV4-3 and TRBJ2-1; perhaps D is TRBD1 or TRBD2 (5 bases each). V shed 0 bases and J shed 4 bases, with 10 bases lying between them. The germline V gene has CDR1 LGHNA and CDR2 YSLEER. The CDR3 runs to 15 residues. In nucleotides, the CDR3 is TGCGCCAGCAGCCAAGACCGGTGGGGGTACAATGAGCAGTTCTTC. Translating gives CASSQDRWGYNEQFF.

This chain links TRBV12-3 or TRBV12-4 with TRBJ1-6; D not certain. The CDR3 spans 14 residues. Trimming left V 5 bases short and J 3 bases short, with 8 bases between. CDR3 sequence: CASSGTVYNSPLHF. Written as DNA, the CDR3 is TGTGCCAGCAGTGGCACGGTCTATAATTCACCCCTCCACTTT.

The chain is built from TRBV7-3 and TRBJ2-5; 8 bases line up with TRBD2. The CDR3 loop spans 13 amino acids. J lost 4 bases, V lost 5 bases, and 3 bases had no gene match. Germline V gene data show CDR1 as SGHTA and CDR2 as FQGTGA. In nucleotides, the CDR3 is TGTGCCAGCAGCCCGAGCGGGAGAGAGACCCAGTACTTC. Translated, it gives CASSPSGRETQYF.

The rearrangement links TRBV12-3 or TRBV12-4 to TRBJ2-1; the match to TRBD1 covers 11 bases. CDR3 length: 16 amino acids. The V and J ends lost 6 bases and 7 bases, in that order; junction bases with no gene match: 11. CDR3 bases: TGTGCCAGCAGCCGTGGACAGGGGGCGGTAAGGAATGAGCAGTTCTTC. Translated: CASSRGQGAVRNEQFF.

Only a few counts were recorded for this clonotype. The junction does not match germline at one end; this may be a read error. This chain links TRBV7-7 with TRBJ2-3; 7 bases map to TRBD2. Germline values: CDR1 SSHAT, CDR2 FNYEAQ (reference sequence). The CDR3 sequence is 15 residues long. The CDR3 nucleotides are TGTGCTAGCAGCTCATCTAGCGGAAGCGGGGATACGCAGTATTTT. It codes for CASSSSSGSGDTQYF.

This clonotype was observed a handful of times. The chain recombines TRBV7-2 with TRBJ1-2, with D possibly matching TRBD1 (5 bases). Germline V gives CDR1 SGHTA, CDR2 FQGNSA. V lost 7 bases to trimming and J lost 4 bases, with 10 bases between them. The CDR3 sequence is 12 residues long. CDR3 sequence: CASMAGPYGYTF. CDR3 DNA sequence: TGTGCCAGCATGGCAGGGCCCTATGGCTACACCTTC. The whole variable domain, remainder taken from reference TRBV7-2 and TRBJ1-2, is GAGVSQSPSNKVTEKGKDVELRCDPISGHTALYWYRQSLGQGLEFLIYFQGNSAPDKSGLPSDRFSAERTGGSVSTLTIQRTQQEDSAVYLCASMAGPYGYTFGSGTRLTVV.